The rows below give T cell receptor beta chains drawn from one sample of a study of blood T cell repertoires in COVID-19. Profiled with immunoSEQ multiplex PCR; TCRdb holds only in-frame clones, not every one. The table lists hundreds of thousands of clones, approximately 86% of them singletons. Source material: PBMCs or T cells enriched from blood (not recorded which). All receptors derive from a woman between 25 and 40 years old who had been exposed to COVID-19. CDR3s include the opening cysteine and the closing phenylalanine or tryptophan. Fields, in order: J gene, CDR3 length, D gene, clone size, V gene, CDR3 DNA, CDR3 protein. A D gene is named only where the DNA matches it firmly. For some rows the clone size is stated as once, few or many, or as a class when expanded; others skip it.

j_call: TRBJ1-2; cdr3_length: 13; d_call: NA; clone_size: NA; v_call: TRBV4-1; cdr3_nt: TGCGCCAGCAGCCAAGGAACCGCTATTGACTACACCTTC; cdr3_aa: CASSQGTAIDYTF
j_call: TRBJ2-7; cdr3_length: 15; d_call: TRBD2; clone_size: NA; v_call: TRBV4-2; cdr3_nt: TGTGCCAGCAGCCAGGGACTAGCGGCTACCTACGAGCAGTACTTC; cdr3_aa: CASSQGLAATYEQYF
j_call: TRBJ1-1; cdr3_length: 15; d_call: NA; clone_size: NA; v_call: TRBV11-3; cdr3_nt: TGTGCCAGCAGCTTAGTAGTCCAGGGTCGGACTGAAGCTTTCTTT; cdr3_aa: CASSLVVQGRTEAFF
j_call: TRBJ2-3; cdr3_length: 16; d_call: TRBD1; clone_size: NA; v_call: TRBV28; cdr3_nt: TGTGCCAGCAGTTTGTTAGGGACAGGGAGCACAGATACGCAGTATTTT; cdr3_aa: CASSLLGTGSTDTQYF
j_call: TRBJ2-2; cdr3_length: 14; d_call: NA; clone_size: few; v_call: TRBV7-9; cdr3_nt: TGTGCCAGCAGCTCCGGGTCGTACACCGGGGAGCTGTTTTTT; cdr3_aa: CASSSGSYTGELFF
j_call: TRBJ1-3; cdr3_length: 15; d_call: NA; clone_size: few; v_call: TRBV5-1; cdr3_nt: TGCGCCAGCAGCTTGGCCGGAGGCTCTGGAAACACCATATATTTT; cdr3_aa: CASSLAGGSGNTIYF
j_call: TRBJ2-1; cdr3_length: 15; d_call: TRBD1; clone_size: NA; v_call: TRBV10-3; cdr3_nt: TGTGCCATCAGTGCAGGGGGACATTTTTACAATGAGCAGTTCTTC; cdr3_aa: CAISAGGHFYNEQFF
j_call: TRBJ1-6; cdr3_length: 17; d_call: NA; clone_size: NA; v_call: TRBV2; cdr3_nt: TGTGCCAGCAGTAAATCCAAGACGACAGTGTCTAATTCACCCCTCCACTTT; cdr3_aa: CASSKSKTTVSNSPLHF
j_call: TRBJ1-4; cdr3_length: 16; d_call: TRBD1; clone_size: NA; v_call: TRBV7-9; cdr3_nt: TGTGCCAGCAGCTTAGGGGTAGGGGACAGAGATGAAAAACTGTTTTTT; cdr3_aa: CASSLGVGDRDEKLFF
j_call: TRBJ2-7; cdr3_length: 13; d_call: TRBD2; clone_size: NA; v_call: TRBV5-1; cdr3_nt: TGCGCCAGCGGACTAGCGGATTTCTACGAGCAGTACTTC; cdr3_aa: CASGLADFYEQYF
j_call: TRBJ2-7; cdr3_length: 15; d_call: NA; clone_size: NA; v_call: TRBV15; cdr3_nt: TGTGCCACCAGACCGACAGGCTCCATCCTAGGCGAGCAGTACTTC; cdr3_aa: CATRPTGSILGEQYF
j_call: TRBJ2-7; cdr3_length: 16; d_call: TRBD1; clone_size: NA; v_call: TRBV19; cdr3_nt: TGTGCCAGTAGATGGGTCGCGGGACAGGGGCCCTACGAGCAGTACTTC; cdr3_aa: CASRWVAGQGPYEQYF
j_call: TRBJ2-1; cdr3_length: 12; d_call: NA; clone_size: NA; v_call: TRBV9; cdr3_nt: TGTGCCAGCAGCGCCAACTACAATGAGCAGTTCTTC; cdr3_aa: CASSANYNEQFF
j_call: TRBJ1-1; cdr3_length: 13; d_call: NA; clone_size: NA; v_call: TRBV3-1/TRBV3-2; cdr3_nt: TGTGCCAGCAGCCAAGATGTCCAGGGTAAAGCTTTCTTT; cdr3_aa: CASSQDVQGKAFF
j_call: TRBJ2-2; cdr3_length: 13; d_call: NA; clone_size: NA; v_call: TRBV2; cdr3_nt: TGTGCCAGCAGTGAAGCTCGGGTCGGGGAGCTGTTTTTT; cdr3_aa: CASSEARVGELFF
j_call: TRBJ1-1; cdr3_length: 12; d_call: NA; clone_size: NA; v_call: TRBV2; cdr3_nt: TGTGCCACACAGGGAGTGAACACTGAAGCTTTCTTT; cdr3_aa: CATQGVNTEAFF
j_call: TRBJ1-1; cdr3_length: 16; d_call: TRBD1; clone_size: NA; v_call: TRBV2; cdr3_nt: TGTGCCAGCAGTGAACGGGGGGGACAGCGAAAAACTGAAGCTTTCTTT; cdr3_aa: CASSERGGQRKTEAFF
j_call: TRBJ1-1; cdr3_length: 15; d_call: NA; clone_size: NA; v_call: TRBV18; cdr3_nt: TGTGCCAGCTCACCAGGTAATAAAGCGAACACTGAAGCTTTCTTT; cdr3_aa: CASSPGNKANTEAFF
j_call: TRBJ1-2; cdr3_length: 14; d_call: NA; clone_size: NA; v_call: TRBV5-5; cdr3_nt: TGTGCCAGCAGCTTGGCCGGGTTTGGCTATGGCTACACCTTC; cdr3_aa: CASSLAGFGYGYTF
j_call: TRBJ2-2; cdr3_length: 14; d_call: TRBD2; clone_size: few; v_call: TRBV5-5; cdr3_nt: TGTGCCAGCAGCCTGCTAGCGGGGCCCGGGGAGCTGTTTTTT; cdr3_aa: CASSLLAGPGELFF
j_call: TRBJ1-1; cdr3_length: 13; d_call: TRBD1; clone_size: NA; v_call: TRBV12-3/TRBV12-4; cdr3_nt: TGTGCCAGCAGCACAGGGGGCGGCACTGAAGCTTTCTTT; cdr3_aa: CASSTGGGTEAFF
j_call: TRBJ2-7; cdr3_length: 16; d_call: NA; clone_size: NA; v_call: TRBV24-1; cdr3_nt: TGTGCCAATCGCCGCAGCAGCCCACTACTTTCCTACGAGCAGTACTTC; cdr3_aa: CANRRSSPLLSYEQYF
j_call: TRBJ2-5; cdr3_length: 13; d_call: NA; clone_size: many; v_call: TRBV19; cdr3_nt: TGTGCCAGTAGTTGGGCCATCCAAGAGACCCAGTACTTC; cdr3_aa: CASSWAIQETQYF
j_call: TRBJ2-7; cdr3_length: 15; d_call: TRBD1; clone_size: NA; v_call: TRBV24-1; cdr3_nt: TGTGCCACCAGTGATAAACAGGGGGCCATACGCGAGCAGTACTTC; cdr3_aa: CATSDKQGAIREQYF
j_call: TRBJ1-1; cdr3_length: 15; d_call: NA; clone_size: NA; v_call: TRBV7-2; cdr3_nt: TGTGCCAGCAGCAGCCGTCTGTTCGGGGACACTGAAGCTTTCTTT; cdr3_aa: CASSSRLFGDTEAFF
j_call: TRBJ1-1; cdr3_length: 16; d_call: NA; clone_size: NA; v_call: TRBV6-5; cdr3_nt: TGTGCCAGCAGTTACTCGATATTAGGGGTGAACACTGAAGCTTTCTTT; cdr3_aa: CASSYSILGVNTEAFF
j_call: TRBJ2-1; cdr3_length: 14; d_call: TRBD2; clone_size: NA; v_call: TRBV2; cdr3_nt: TGTGCCAGCAGTCCTAGCGGGGGGACCGCTGAGCAGTTCTTC; cdr3_aa: CASSPSGGTAEQFF
j_call: TRBJ1-1; cdr3_length: 14; d_call: TRBD1; clone_size: few; v_call: TRBV5-1; cdr3_nt: TGCGCCAGCAGCGGCGGACAGGCGAACACTGAAGCTTTCTTT; cdr3_aa: CASSGGQANTEAFF
j_call: TRBJ2-3; cdr3_length: 16; d_call: NA; clone_size: NA; v_call: TRBV7-2; cdr3_nt: TGTGCCAGCAGCTTAGCGGTAGCCGCCTACACAGATACGCAGTATTTT; cdr3_aa: CASSLAVAAYTDTQYF
j_call: TRBJ2-1; cdr3_length: 16; d_call: TRBD2; clone_size: few; v_call: TRBV4-1; cdr3_nt: TGCGCCAGCAGCCAAGGGAGCGGGGGCCCGTACAATGAGCAGTTCTTC; cdr3_aa: CASSQGSGGPYNEQFF
j_call: TRBJ2-7; cdr3_length: 12; d_call: NA; clone_size: NA; v_call: TRBV30; cdr3_nt: TGTGCCTGGAGTTGGAACAGCTACGAGCAGTACTTC; cdr3_aa: CAWSWNSYEQYF
j_call: TRBJ1-2; cdr3_length: 12; d_call: NA; clone_size: NA; v_call: TRBV12-5; cdr3_nt: TGTGCTAGTGGTTTAGACAGCTATGGCTACACCTTC; cdr3_aa: CASGLDSYGYTF
j_call: TRBJ2-5; cdr3_length: 17; d_call: TRBD2; clone_size: NA; v_call: TRBV2; cdr3_nt: TGTGCCAGCAGTGAAGGCCCCAGCGGGGGGTTACAAGAGACCCAGTACTTC; cdr3_aa: CASSEGPSGGLQETQYF
j_call: TRBJ1-1; cdr3_length: 14; d_call: NA; clone_size: NA; v_call: TRBV27; cdr3_nt: TGTGCCAGCAGTTCGGGACTGGCGAACACTGAAGCTTTCTTT; cdr3_aa: CASSSGLANTEAFF
j_call: TRBJ1-1; cdr3_length: 12; d_call: NA; clone_size: NA; v_call: TRBV12-3/TRBV12-4; cdr3_nt: TGTGCCAGCAGTGCCCGTCCACTTGAAGCTTTCTTT; cdr3_aa: CASSARPLEAFF
j_call: TRBJ1-3; cdr3_length: 17; d_call: TRBD1; clone_size: NA; v_call: TRBV11-3; cdr3_nt: TGTGCCAGCAGCCCGAGCTTGACAGGGAGTCTTGGAAACACCATATATTTT; cdr3_aa: CASSPSLTGSLGNTIYF
j_call: TRBJ1-3; cdr3_length: 15; d_call: NA; clone_size: NA; v_call: TRBV19; cdr3_nt: TGTGCCAGTAGTATTGGCAGTTACTCTGGAAACACCATATATTTT; cdr3_aa: CASSIGSYSGNTIYF
j_call: TRBJ2-1; cdr3_length: 18; d_call: TRBD2; clone_size: NA; v_call: TRBV7-8; cdr3_nt: TGTGCCAGCAGCTTACCCGGACTAGCGGGGGCCACGACGATGGAGCAGTTCTTC; cdr3_aa: CASSLPGLAGATTMEQFF
j_call: TRBJ2-3; cdr3_length: 14; d_call: NA; clone_size: NA; v_call: TRBV24-1; cdr3_nt: TGTGCCACCAGTGTCGGGGGTAGCACAGATACGCAGTATTTT; cdr3_aa: CATSVGGSTDTQYF
j_call: TRBJ1-3; cdr3_length: 14; d_call: TRBD1; clone_size: NA; v_call: TRBV27; cdr3_nt: TGTGCCAGCAGTGCCGGACAGGGGGGAAACACCATATATTTT; cdr3_aa: CASSAGQGGNTIYF
j_call: TRBJ1-3; cdr3_length: 15; d_call: TRBD1; clone_size: NA; v_call: TRBV14; cdr3_nt: TGTGCCAGCAGCCACAGGGGGGTCTCTGGAAACACCATATATTTT; cdr3_aa: CASSHRGVSGNTIYF
j_call: TRBJ1-4; cdr3_length: 14; d_call: NA; clone_size: NA; v_call: TRBV4-1; cdr3_nt: TGCGCCAGCAGCCGGACTGATAATAATGAAAAACTGTTTTTT; cdr3_aa: CASSRTDNNEKLFF
j_call: TRBJ1-4; cdr3_length: 14; d_call: NA; clone_size: NA; v_call: TRBV29-1; cdr3_nt: TGCAGCGCCCAAGACCGGGACAAACCTGAAAAACTGTTTTTT; cdr3_aa: CSAQDRDKPEKLFF
j_call: TRBJ2-7; cdr3_length: 14; d_call: TRBD1; clone_size: once; v_call: TRBV13; cdr3_nt: TGTGCCAGCAGCTTAGCAGGGGGCAACTACGAGCAGTACTTC; cdr3_aa: CASSLAGGNYEQYF
j_call: TRBJ1-2; cdr3_length: 16; d_call: NA; clone_size: NA; v_call: TRBV7-2; cdr3_nt: TGTGCCAGCAGCCCCGCCCAATATGGGGGGGCGCGTGGCTACACCTTC; cdr3_aa: CASSPAQYGGARGYTF
j_call: TRBJ1-1; cdr3_length: 17; d_call: NA; clone_size: NA; v_call: TRBV7-6; cdr3_nt: TGTGCCAGCAGCTTAGTGGTGACAGGTAATATGAACACTGAAGCTTTCTTT; cdr3_aa: CASSLVVTGNMNTEAFF
j_call: TRBJ2-3; cdr3_length: 15; d_call: TRBD2; clone_size: once; v_call: TRBV19; cdr3_nt: TGTGCCAGTAGTATCAGGGACTATCCCGGGTATACGCAGTATTTT; cdr3_aa: CASSIRDYPGYTQYF
j_call: TRBJ1-1; cdr3_length: 15; d_call: TRBD1; clone_size: few; v_call: TRBV19; cdr3_nt: TGTGCCAGTAGTTTGCGGACAGGTACGGCTCTTGGGGCTTTCTTT; cdr3_aa: CASSLRTGTALGAFF
j_call: TRBJ1-2; cdr3_length: 16; d_call: TRBD1; clone_size: few; v_call: TRBV7-8; cdr3_nt: TGTGCCAGCAGCTCCCGGGACAGGGGATCACAGGGAGGCTACACCTTC; cdr3_aa: CASSSRDRGSQGGYTF